A few counts support the clone carrying this T cell receptor (beta chain). The antigen remains unidentified. None of the included patients had other autoimmune diseases, uncontrolled infections, pregnancy or lactation, as these led to exclusion. This specimen belongs to a study of Graves' ophthalmopathy and Graves' hyperthyroidism. Points from the study as a whole: Using 13 signatures, a model distinguished ophthalmopathy from stable hyperthyroidism, reaching around 88% sensitivity and around 81% specificity. Most expanded clonotypes from thyroid (those above 0.001 frequency) were also found in blood.

RNA transcripts yielded amplified TCR beta CDR3 regions. In the first round, RT-PCR was carried out with HTBI primers, and a multiplex PCR formed the second round. TCRdb processed the multiplex PCR reads anew with MiXCR; each CDR3 protein has one entry. This sample has about 1.2 million distinct CDR3 sequences, with roughly two fifths found just once. Sequencing was done on a sample of peripheral blood or thyroid tissue (not recorded which). The clonotype was recovered from an adult man with Graves' hyperthyroidism.

The CDR3 spells CAISAEFSGANVLTF. DNA of the CDR3: TGTGCCATCAGTGCAGAGTTCTCTGGGGCCAACGTCCTGACTTTC. The chain couples TRBV10-3 to TRBJ2-6; D not resolved. Trimming took 4 bases from V and 0 from J, leaving 7 bases between them. Germline values: CDR1 ENHRY, CDR2 SYGVKD. The CDR3 has 15 amino acids.